This is a list of T cell receptor beta chains from one sample in a study of molecular identifiers for immune sequencing clone quantification. TCRdb independently ran MiXCR on the PCR reads; one entry per CDR3 protein. Of around 94,000 distinct CDR3 sequences in the sample, around 37% were seen once. What was sequenced was naive CD8+ T cells from blood, with Jurkat cell RNA spiked in. The receptors come from a human donor in good health. Some libraries in this study had Jurkat cell RNA spiked in. Both conserved end residues are part of each CDR3. The D gene is left open where the match is weak. Size is omitted from some rows. Given values are once, few, many or a class for expanded clones.

clone_size: many; d_call: .; j_call: TRBJ1-4; v_call: TRBV7-9; cdr3_aa: CASSLDEKLFF; cdr3_nt: TGTGCCAGCAGCTTAGATGAAAAACTGTTTTTT
clone_size: few; d_call: TRBD1; j_call: TRBJ2-6; v_call: TRBV6-1; cdr3_aa: CASSIRDRDSGANVLTF; cdr3_nt: TGTGCCAGCAGTATCCGGGACAGGGACTCTGGGGCCAACGTCCTGACTTTC
clone_size: few; d_call: .; j_call: TRBJ2-1; v_call: TRBV4-1; cdr3_aa: CASFGTSRSEQFF; cdr3_nt: TGCGCCAGCTTCGGGACATCACGAAGTGAGCAGTTCTTC
clone_size: many; d_call: .; j_call: TRBJ1-1; v_call: TRBV5-1; cdr3_aa: CASSYLTVNTEAFF; cdr3_nt: TGCGCCAGCAGCTATTTGACAGTGAACACTGAAGCTTTCTTT
clone_size: few; d_call: .; j_call: TRBJ2-7; v_call: TRBV6-5; cdr3_aa: CASSYTLTYEQYF; cdr3_nt: TGTGCCAGCAGTTACACACTCACCTACGAGCAGTACTTC
clone_size: few; d_call: TRBD2; j_call: TRBJ2-7; v_call: TRBV5-1; cdr3_aa: CASSLAGGPAEQYF; cdr3_nt: TGCGCCAGCAGCTTGGCGGGAGGGCCAGCCGAGCAGTACTTC
clone_size: many; d_call: .; j_call: TRBJ2-7; v_call: TRBV7-2; cdr3_aa: CASSSPTSSSGKQYF; cdr3_nt: TGTGCCAGCAGCTCACCAACTAGCTCCTCCGGGAAGCAGTACTTC
clone_size: .; d_call: .; j_call: TRBJ1-2; v_call: TRBV12-3/TRBV12-4; cdr3_aa: CASSRDNYGYTF; cdr3_nt: TGTGCCAGCAGCAGGGATAACTATGGCTACACCTTC
clone_size: few; d_call: TRBD2; j_call: TRBJ2-5; v_call: TRBV6-2/TRBV6-3; cdr3_aa: CASSVLAGEVETQYF; cdr3_nt: TGTGCCAGCAGTGTACTAGCGGGAGAGGTAGAGACCCAGTACTTC
clone_size: .; d_call: .; j_call: TRBJ2-5; v_call: TRBV7-2; cdr3_aa: CASSPRLKETQYF; cdr3_nt: TGTGCCAGCAGCCCGAGGTTAAAAGAGACCCAGTACTTC
clone_size: .; d_call: .; j_call: TRBJ2-4; v_call: TRBV19; cdr3_aa: CASSLRTLRAKNIQYF; cdr3_nt: TGTGCCAGTAGTCTAAGGACATTGAGGGCCAAAAACATTCAGTACTTC
clone_size: few; d_call: .; j_call: TRBJ1-5; v_call: TRBV20-1; cdr3_aa: CSAYPGPHSNQPQHF; cdr3_nt: TGCAGTGCTTATCCCGGGCCTCATAGCAATCAGCCCCAGCATTTT
clone_size: .; d_call: .; j_call: TRBJ2-5; v_call: TRBV27; cdr3_aa: CASSPNSETQYF; cdr3_nt: TGTGCCAGCAGTCCTAATTCGGAGACCCAGTACTTC
clone_size: few; d_call: .; j_call: TRBJ2-7; v_call: TRBV13; cdr3_aa: CASSPLGGEQYF; cdr3_nt: TGTGCCAGCAGCCCCTTAGGTGGTGAGCAGTACTTC
clone_size: .; d_call: TRBD2; j_call: TRBJ2-1; v_call: TRBV28; cdr3_aa: CASSPRLASPYNEQFF; cdr3_nt: TGTGCCAGCAGTCCGAGACTAGCCTCACCCTACAATGAGCAGTTCTTC
clone_size: .; d_call: TRBD2; j_call: TRBJ2-5; v_call: TRBV7-2; cdr3_aa: CASSPTSGRRETQYF; cdr3_nt: TGTGCCAGCAGCCCTACTAGCGGGAGGCGGGAGACCCAGTACTTC
clone_size: many; d_call: TRBD2; j_call: TRBJ2-1; v_call: TRBV20-1; cdr3_aa: CSARDPRTSGIYNEQFF; cdr3_nt: TGCAGTGCTAGAGATCCCAGGACTAGCGGGATCTACAATGAGCAGTTCTTC
clone_size: many; d_call: .; j_call: TRBJ2-3; v_call: TRBV6-4; cdr3_aa: CASSEARGDLTDTQYF; cdr3_nt: TGTGCCAGCAGTGAAGCCAGGGGAGACCTCACAGATACGCAGTATTTT
clone_size: few; d_call: TRBD1; j_call: TRBJ2-7; v_call: TRBV28; cdr3_aa: CASSLQDRGPHEQYF; cdr3_nt: TGTGCCAGCAGTTTACAGGACAGGGGGCCACACGAGCAGTACTTC
clone_size: few; d_call: .; j_call: TRBJ2-7; v_call: TRBV10-3; cdr3_aa: CAISERLLSYEQYF; cdr3_nt: TGTGCCATCAGTGAACGACTACTGTCCTACGAGCAGTACTTC
clone_size: .; d_call: TRBD2; j_call: TRBJ2-7; v_call: TRBV29-1; cdr3_aa: CSVLGLAGGEQYF; cdr3_nt: TGCAGCGTATTAGGACTAGCGGGAGGCGAGCAGTACTTC
clone_size: .; d_call: TRBD1; j_call: TRBJ2-7; v_call: TRBV11-2; cdr3_aa: CACSLGTGYEQYF; cdr3_nt: TGTGCCTGCAGCTTGGGGACAGGGTACGAGCAGTACTTC
clone_size: few; d_call: .; j_call: TRBJ2-7; v_call: TRBV6-5; cdr3_aa: CASSYSFRGQLYEQYF; cdr3_nt: TGTGCCAGCAGTTACTCGTTCCGGGGGCAACTATACGAGCAGTACTTC
clone_size: few; d_call: TRBD1; j_call: TRBJ2-2; v_call: TRBV6-5; cdr3_aa: CASSKSRTGRTGELFF; cdr3_nt: TGTGCCAGCAGTAAAAGCCGGACAGGGCGCACCGGGGAGCTGTTTTTT
clone_size: few; d_call: .; j_call: TRBJ1-4; v_call: TRBV23-1; cdr3_aa: CASSSRGHGGEKLFF; cdr3_nt: TGCGCCAGCAGCTCCCGGGGGCATGGGGGCGAAAAACTGTTTTTT
clone_size: .; d_call: .; j_call: TRBJ2-7; v_call: TRBV4-1; cdr3_aa: CASSQVLPGPSYEQYF; cdr3_nt: TGCGCCAGCAGCCAAGTCCTCCCAGGCCCTTCCTACGAGCAGTACTTC
clone_size: .; d_call: .; j_call: TRBJ2-3; v_call: TRBV20-1; cdr3_aa: CSARDSSTDTQYF; cdr3_nt: TGCAGTGCTAGGGACAGTAGCACAGATACGCAGTATTTT
clone_size: .; d_call: .; j_call: TRBJ2-7; v_call: TRBV4-3; cdr3_aa: CASSQEKEGTFYEQYF; cdr3_nt: TGCGCCAGCAGCCAAGAAAAAGAGGGCACCTTCTACGAGCAGTACTTC
clone_size: .; d_call: TRBD2; j_call: TRBJ2-3; v_call: TRBV10-3; cdr3_aa: CAISGGLAGSTDTQYF; cdr3_nt: TGTGCCATCAGTGGGGGACTAGCGGGGAGCACAGATACGCAGTATTTT
clone_size: .; d_call: .; j_call: TRBJ1-5; v_call: TRBV6-5; cdr3_aa: CASSYSRGFVAIGPQHF; cdr3_nt: TGTGCCAGCAGTTACTCGAGAGGGTTTGTGGCGATAGGGCCCCAGCATTTT
clone_size: .; d_call: .; j_call: TRBJ2-1; v_call: TRBV7-6; cdr3_aa: CASSPTYNEQFF; cdr3_nt: TGTGCCAGCAGTCCTACTTACAATGAGCAGTTCTTC
clone_size: .; d_call: TRBD1; j_call: TRBJ1-3; v_call: TRBV6-6; cdr3_aa: CASSYSPLFYRGVGNTIYF; cdr3_nt: TGTGCCAGCAGTTACTCCCCCCTTTTTTACAGGGGCGTTGGAAACACCATATATTTT
clone_size: few; d_call: .; j_call: TRBJ1-1; v_call: TRBV4-1; cdr3_aa: CASSQDGRVVSTEAFF; cdr3_nt: TGCGCCAGCAGCCAAGATGGCAGGGTCGTTTCTACTGAAGCTTTCTTT
clone_size: .; d_call: .; j_call: TRBJ2-1; v_call: TRBV7-8; cdr3_aa: CASSLAQDPTYNEQFF; cdr3_nt: TGTGCCAGCAGCTTAGCACAAGACCCGACCTACAATGAGCAGTTCTTC
clone_size: many; d_call: .; j_call: TRBJ2-2; v_call: TRBV28; cdr3_aa: CASNFNPARTGELFF; cdr3_nt: TGTGCCAGCAACTTCAACCCAGCCCGAACCGGGGAGCTGTTTTTT
clone_size: .; d_call: .; j_call: TRBJ2-7; v_call: TRBV6-6; cdr3_aa: CASSYSNEQYF; cdr3_nt: TGTGCCAGCAGTTACTCGAACGAGCAGTACTTC
clone_size: .; d_call: TRBD2; j_call: TRBJ2-3; v_call: TRBV4-3; cdr3_aa: CASSQVLAGPLTDTQYF; cdr3_nt: TGCGCCAGCAGCCAAGTCCTAGCGGGACCCCTCACAGATACGCAGTATTTT
clone_size: few; d_call: .; j_call: TRBJ2-5; v_call: TRBV29-1; cdr3_aa: CSVGAWGETQYF; cdr3_nt: TGCAGCGTTGGTGCTTGGGGAGAGACCCAGTACTTC
clone_size: .; d_call: .; j_call: TRBJ2-3; v_call: TRBV15; cdr3_aa: CATSRETGVTSTDTQYF; cdr3_nt: TGTGCCACCAGCAGAGAGACGGGGGTCACCTCCACAGATACGCAGTATTTT
clone_size: .; d_call: .; j_call: TRBJ2-5; v_call: TRBV11-2; cdr3_aa: CASSSDNREAETQNF; cdr3_nt: TGTGCCAGCAGCTCGGATAACAGGGAGGCGGAGACCCAGAACTTC
clone_size: .; d_call: .; j_call: TRBJ1-1; v_call: TRBV9; cdr3_aa: CASSLLGAMNTEAFF; cdr3_nt: TGTGCCAGCAGCCTTTTGGGGGCTATGAACACTGAAGCTTTCTTT
clone_size: many; d_call: .; j_call: TRBJ2-7; v_call: TRBV13; cdr3_aa: CASSFAGAHEQYF; cdr3_nt: TGTGCCAGCAGCTTCGCCGGGGCCCACGAGCAGTACTTC
clone_size: .; d_call: TRBD2; j_call: TRBJ2-2; v_call: TRBV28; cdr3_aa: CASSHSISLAGVFETGELFF; cdr3_nt: TGTGCCAGCAGTCACTCGATCTCGCTAGCGGGAGTGTTTGAAACCGGGGAGCTGTTTTTT
clone_size: many; d_call: TRBD2; j_call: TRBJ2-4; v_call: TRBV28; cdr3_aa: CASSTVMRESKNIQYF; cdr3_nt: TGTGCCAGCAGCACCGTGATGCGGGAGTCCAAAAACATTCAGTACTTC
clone_size: .; d_call: .; j_call: TRBJ2-2; v_call: TRBV27; cdr3_aa: CASSLSVYTGELFF; cdr3_nt: TGTGCCAGCAGTTTATCAGTATACACCGGGGAGCTGTTTTTT
clone_size: few; d_call: .; j_call: TRBJ2-3; v_call: TRBV24-1; cdr3_aa: CATSDLRQPGPRADTQYF; cdr3_nt: TGTGCCACCAGTGATTTGCGTCAGCCAGGACCCAGGGCAGATACGCAGTATTTT
clone_size: .; d_call: .; j_call: TRBJ2-2; v_call: TRBV19; cdr3_aa: CASSISPSDFWGTGELFF; cdr3_nt: TGTGCCAGTAGTATTTCTCCGAGTGATTTTTGGGGCACCGGGGAGCTGTTTTTT
clone_size: .; d_call: .; j_call: TRBJ1-1; v_call: TRBV29-1; cdr3_aa: CSVGGGNTEAFF; cdr3_nt: TGCAGCGTTGGAGGGGGGAACACTGAAGCTTTCTTT
clone_size: few; d_call: TRBD1; j_call: TRBJ2-3; v_call: TRBV20-1; cdr3_aa: CSLYRGRFSQYF; cdr3_nt: TGCAGTTTATACAGGGGGCGCTTCTCGCAGTATTTT
clone_size: once; d_call: .; j_call: TRBJ2-7; v_call: TRBV28; cdr3_aa: CATTRARQSYERYF; cdr3_nt: TGTGCCACCACCCGGGCCAGACAGTCCTACGAGCGGTACTTC
clone_size: .; d_call: .; j_call: TRBJ2-1; v_call: TRBV11-3; cdr3_aa: CASSPQGHEQFF; cdr3_nt: TGTGCCAGCAGCCCACAGGGTCATGAGCAGTTCTTC
clone_size: .; d_call: .; j_call: TRBJ2-3; v_call: TRBV5-6; cdr3_aa: CASTQGSVIDMQYF; cdr3_nt: TGTGCCAGCACACAAGGAAGCGTAATAGATATGCAGTATTTT
clone_size: many; d_call: .; j_call: TRBJ2-5; v_call: TRBV7-2; cdr3_aa: CASRSPTNLQETQYF; cdr3_nt: TGTGCCAGCCGCAGCCCAACTAACCTTCAAGAGACCCAGTACTTC
clone_size: .; d_call: TRBD1; j_call: TRBJ1-1; v_call: TRBV28; cdr3_aa: CASRLQGARTEAFF; cdr3_nt: TGTGCCAGCAGGCTACAGGGGGCGCGGACTGAAGCTTTCTTT